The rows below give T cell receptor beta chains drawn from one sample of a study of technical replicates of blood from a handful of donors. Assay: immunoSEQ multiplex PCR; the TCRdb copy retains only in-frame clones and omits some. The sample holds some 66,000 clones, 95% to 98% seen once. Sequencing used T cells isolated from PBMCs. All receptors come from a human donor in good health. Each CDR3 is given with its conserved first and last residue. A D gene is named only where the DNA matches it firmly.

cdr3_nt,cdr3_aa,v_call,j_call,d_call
TGTGCCAGCAGCTCGGGACTAGCGGCGATAAGCACAGATACGCAGTATTTT,CASSSGLAAISTDTQYF,TRBV13,TRBJ2-3,TRBD2
TGTGCCAGCAGCGTAGGATCCAGGGTGGGAGGTGGCTATACCTTC,CASSVGSRVGGGYTF,TRBV9,TRBJ1-2,.
TGTGCCAGCAGCCCCGACAGGGGCGTACAAGAGACCCAGTACTTC,CASSPDRGVQETQYF,TRBV7-7,TRBJ2-5,TRBD1
TGTGCCAGTAGCCACCCGCAGACAGGGAGGAAAACCGGGGAGCTGTTTTTT,CASSHPQTGRKTGELFF,TRBV19,TRBJ2-2,.
TGCAGCGTCGACACAGGGCTACCACCATCTAACTATGGCTACACCTTC,CSVDTGLPPSNYGYTF,TRBV29-1,TRBJ1-2,.
TGTGCCAGCAGCGTAGGCGGGGGCCTCACCGGGGAGCTGTTTTTT,CASSVGGGLTGELFF,TRBV9,TRBJ2-2,.
TGTGCCAGCAGCCAGGGGGAGAGCAATCAGCCCCAGCATTTT,CASSQGESNQPQHF,TRBV6-5,TRBJ1-5,TRBD1
TGTGCCAGCTCACCACGGAGCGGGGTCCACCACGAGCAGTACTTC,CASSPRSGVHHEQYF,TRBV18,TRBJ2-7,TRBD2
TGTGCCAGCAGCTTGACCGCGACGCAGGGTTTCTCTCAAGAGACCCAGTACTTC,CASSLTATQGFSQETQYF,TRBV5-8,TRBJ2-5,.
TGTGCCAGCTCACTACACTCCGGGGGAGATGAGCAGTTCTTC,CASSLHSGGDEQFF,TRBV18,TRBJ2-1,.
TGCGCCAGCAGCCGAGTCGGGACAGGGGGCGTCGAGCAGTACTTC,CASSRVGTGGVEQYF,TRBV4-1,TRBJ2-7,TRBD1
TGTGCCAGCAGCTCCTGGGGGAGGGGCCGGGGCCCCCAGCATTTT,CASSSWGRGRGPQHF,TRBV6-5,TRBJ1-5,.
TGTGCCACCCGGTCATTTCTCGCAGGGATCCATGGCTACACCTTC,CATRSFLAGIHGYTF,TRBV27,TRBJ1-2,.
TGTGCCAGCACCACGGGTCCTTTCTCCTACGAGCAGTACTTC,CASTTGPFSYEQYF,TRBV6-1,TRBJ2-7,.
TGCGCCACCTTCGGCTACGAGCAGTACTTC,CATFGYEQYF,TRBV10-1,TRBJ2-7,.
TGTGCCAGCAGCCAAGCCCTAGAGCAGTTCTTC,CASSQALEQFF,TRBV5-4,TRBJ2-1,.
TGCGCCAGCAGCTTGGCTAGCGGGGTTCAAGAGACCCAGTACTTC,CASSLASGVQETQYF,TRBV5-1,TRBJ2-5,TRBD2
TGTGCCTGGACTAGCGGAGACAAAAACATTCAGTACTTC,CAWTSGDKNIQYF,TRBV30,TRBJ2-4,TRBD2
TGTGCCAGTAGTTTCACTACACTAAATTCACCCCTCCACTTT,CASSFTTLNSPLHF,TRBV19,TRBJ1-6,.
TGCGCCAGCAGCTGGGGCCCTAGCGGGATCAACACCGGGGAGCTGTTTTTT,CASSWGPSGINTGELFF,TRBV5-1,TRBJ2-2,TRBD2
TGTGCCAGCAGCCTCGCTACGACAGTCACAGATACGCAGTATTTT,CASSLATTVTDTQYF,TRBV7-2,TRBJ2-3,.
TGTGCCAGCAGTCAGACTAGTCTTAGCTCCTACAATGAGCAGTTCTTC,CASSQTSLSSYNEQFF,TRBV2,TRBJ2-1,.
TGCGCCAGCAGCACAACGATAGGGACACTCTACAATGAGCAGTTCTTC,CASSTTIGTLYNEQFF,TRBV4-1,TRBJ2-1,.
TGTGCCAGCAGCTGGGGGACAGGGGGCAACTACGAGCAGTACTTC,CASSWGTGGNYEQYF,TRBV7-6,TRBJ2-7,TRBD1